Listed here are 30 T cell receptor beta chains from one sample, sequenced in a study of cytomegalovirus exposure and HLA in healthy donors. 13 Jbeta primers and 60 Vbeta primers were used for the PCR. Profiling relied on immunoSEQ multiplex PCR, and the TCRdb table lists in-frame clones only, not all of them. In the table there are over 100,000 clones, around 65% of which are singletons. Input material: PBMCs. The receptors originated from a man aged 18 to 30 in good health and CMV-seronegative.

The rearrangement joins TRBV4-1 to TRBJ2-1, with 9 bases lining up with TRBD2. The CDR3 spans 15 residues. Per the germline V gene, CDR1 is MGHRA and CDR2 is YSYEKL. V dropped 0 bases and J dropped 7; count of bases not matched to a gene: 4. This CDR3 reads CASSQELAGRNEQFF. As DNA, the CDR3 is TGCGCCAGCAGCCAAGAGCTAGCGGGAAGGAATGAGCAGTTCTTC.

V gene TRBV27 combines with J gene TRBJ1-4; D call uncertain. Germline V gene lookup returns CDR1 MNHEY and CDR2 SMNVEV (reference sequence). CDR3 length: 15 residues. The ends were cut back, 0 bases at V and 3 bases at J, with 8 bases in the middle. The CDR3 DNA sequence: TGTGCCAGCAGTTTATCGTTGGGAGCTAATGAAAAACTGTTTTTT. Translation: CASSLSLGANEKLFF.

The chain recombines TRBV27 with TRBJ2-3; 10 bases match TRBD2. Per germline, CDR1 MNHEY and CDR2 SMNVEV (reference sequence). J lost 5 bases, V lost 5 bases, and 7 bases had no gene match. The CDR3 contains 15 residues. CDR3 loop: CASSRLAGVGDTQYF. In DNA form, the CDR3 reads TGTGCCAGCAGTCGCCTAGCGGGAGTGGGAGATACGCAGTATTTT.

This clone appeared a few times. The rearrangement joins TRBV7-8 to TRBJ2-1; 9 nucleotides match TRBD1. The germline V gene encodes CDR1 SGHVS and CDR2 FQNEAQ. The CDR3 runs to 16 residues. After removal of 5 bases from V and 3 bases from J, the junction contained 8 bases not matched to a gene. CDR3 in amino acids: CASSLTGGSFYNEQFF. The DNA of the CDR3 is TGTGCCAGCAGCCTAACAGGGGGCAGTTTCTACAATGAGCAGTTCTTC.

This clone was counted between two and nine times. The chain recombines TRBV5-4 with TRBJ2-1; 8 bases fit TRBD1. The germline gives CDR1 SGHNT, CDR2 YYREEE (reference sequence). After removal of 0 bases from V and 9 bases from J, the junction contained 8 bases not matched to a gene. This CDR3 is built from 15 residues. CDR3 protein: CASSLERDRSFEQFF. The CDR3 DNA reads as TGTGCCAGCAGCTTGGAGAGGGACAGGTCGTTTGAGCAGTTCTTC.

The V and J genes are TRBV2 and TRBJ1-5, with D tentatively TRBD1 (5 bases). Germline CDR1 SNHLY, CDR2 FYNNEI. The CDR3 sequence is 14 residues long. V was cut by 7 bases and J by 2 bases, with 12 bases left in between. The CDR3 sequence: CASNRGGGNQPQHF. CDR3 nucleotides: TGTGCCAGCAATAGGGGAGGTGGCAATCAGCCCCAGCATTTT.

The CDR3 is CSVARTNEKLFF. The CDR3 coding sequence is TGCAGCGTGGCACGTACTAATGAAAAACTGTTTTTT. The chain recombines TRBV29-1 with TRBJ1-4; the D is unclear. Trimming removed 6 bases at V and 2 bases at J, with 7 bases between. The CDR3 spans 12 residues. Germline loops: CDR1 SQVTM, CDR2 ANQGSEA.

The chain is built from TRBV27 and TRBJ2-5; 7 nucleotides agree with TRBD1. V gave up 7 bases and J gave up 1 base; unmatched junction bases: 9. The CDR3 covers 15 residues. Germline V lookup: CDR1 MNHEY, CDR2 SMNVEV (reference sequence). CDR3 loop: CASNSKGDSQETQYF. DNA of the CDR3: TGTGCCAGCAACTCTAAAGGGGACAGCCAAGAGACCCAGTACTTC.

This chain connects TRBV5-1 to TRBJ2-2, with unresolved D. Germline V gene lookup returns CDR1 SGHRS and CDR2 YFSETQ. The CDR3 loop spans 15 amino acids. The ends were cut back, 0 bases at V and 4 bases at J, with 10 bases in the middle. CDR3 sequence reads: CASSLAFQATGELFF. In DNA, the CDR3 is TGCGCCAGCAGCTTGGCCTTCCAGGCCACCGGGGAGCTGTTTTTT. The entire variable domain, with the rest obtained from reference TRBV5-1 and TRBJ2-2, is as follows: KAGVTQTPRYLIKTRGQQVTLSCSPISGHRSVSWYQQTPGQGLQFLFEYFSETQRNKGNFPGRFSGRQFSNSRSEMNVSTLELGDSALYLCASSLAFQATGELFFGEGSRLTVL.

A few counts support this clone. The chain links TRBV5-1 to TRBJ1-1, with TRBD1 matching 7 bases. The CDR3 consists of 13 residues. V lost 1 base, J lost 4 bases, and 1 base stayed unmatched. Germline V gene data show CDR1 as SGHRS and CDR2 as YFSETQ. The CDR3 region has the DNA TGCGCCAGCAGCTTGTCAGGGGGCACTGAAGCTTTCTTT. Its protein is CASSLSGGTEAFF.

The chain combines TRBV6-6 with TRBJ2-7, with a possible D match to TRBD2 (6 bases). CDR3 size: 16 residues. The V and J ends lost 2 bases and 4 bases respectively, with 18 bases between them. Germline V gives CDR1 MNHNY, CDR2 SVGAGI (reference sequence). The CDR3 region is CASSYASAGSKYEQYF. The CDR3 nucleotides are TGTGCCAGCAGTTACGCCTCAGCGGGCAGTAAGTACGAGCAGTACTTC.

This chain links TRBV5-1 with TRBJ1-4; 7 nucleotides align to TRBD1. J gave up 4 bases and V 3 bases, and 6 bases lay outside the gene matches. Germline V CDR1 and CDR2: SGHRS, YFSETQ. This CDR3 contains 15 residues. The CDR3 DNA follows: TGCGCCAGCAGCTCAACAGGGGCCGTTAATGAAAAACTGTTTTTT. Translated: CASSSTGAVNEKLFF. The full variable domain, rest sourced from reference TRBV5-1 and TRBJ1-4, is KAGVTQTPRYLIKTRGQQVTLSCSPISGHRSVSWYQQTPGQGLQFLFEYFSETQRNKGNFPGRFSGRQFSNSRSEMNVSTLELGDSALYLCASSSTGAVNEKLFFGSGTQLSVL.

Details on this clone: The junction differs from germline at one of its ends, possibly a read error. The sample holds other DNA sequences that translate to the same CDR3. This chain uses TRBV5-6 with TRBJ1-5, with 7 bases lining up with TRBD1. Per germline, CDR1 SGHDT and CDR2 YYEEEE. The CDR3 consists of 14 residues. CDR3 sequence: CASSLQGSNQPQHF. The CDR3, as DNA: TGTGCCAGCAGCTTACAGGGGTCGAATCAGCCCCAGCATTTC.

The chain employs TRBV27 and TRBJ2-2, with 7 bases lining up with TRBD1. CDR1 and CDR2 from the germline V gene are MNHEY and SMNVEV (reference sequence). The CDR3 sequence is 15 residues long. J gave up 4 bases and V 3 bases, and 5 bases lay outside the gene matches. The CDR3, as DNA: TGTGCCAGCAGTTTTAGGGCAGGGGGCACCGGGGAGCTGTTTTTT. This encodes CASSFRAGGTGELFF.

The chain is built from TRBV7-2 and TRBJ2-3; 8 nucleotides match TRBD2. Germline V lookup: CDR1 SGHTA, CDR2 FQGNSA. The CDR3 has 16 amino acids. V lost 2 bases to trimming and J lost 6 bases; unmatched junction nucleotides: 10. CDR3 residues: CASSLYGRAGSDTQYF. For the CDR3, the DNA is TGTGCCAGCAGCTTATACGGGAGGGCCGGGTCGGATACGCAGTATTTT.

V usage is TRBV19 and J usage is TRBJ2-1; D is unresolved. Per germline, CDR1 LNHDA and CDR2 SQIVND (reference sequence). With 6 bases removed from V and 6 bases from J, the gap between germline ends came to 15 bases. This CDR3 comprises 14 residues. DNA of the CDR3: TGTGCCAGTAGCTCAATTTACTATTCCAATGAGCAGTTCTTC. It codes for CASSSIYYSNEQFF.

This clone is a singleton in its sample. V usage is TRBV6-5 and J usage is TRBJ1-2; perhaps TRBD1 as D (6 bases). The CDR3 extends over 11 amino acids. Trimming cost V 10 bases and J 4 bases, with 10 bases left between them. Germline-derived CDR1 and CDR2 are MNHEY and SVGAGI. CDR3 sequence (DNA): TGTGCCACCCAGGGGCGCTATGGCTACACCTTC. This translates into CATQGRYGYTF.

V and J are TRBV7-2 and TRBJ2-3, with TRBD2 matching over 11 bases. Germline loops: CDR1 SGHTA, CDR2 FQGNSA. V shed 6 bases, J shed 5 bases, and the junction held 7 bases outside the gene matches. There are 15 residues in the CDR3. The CDR3 DNA reads TGTGCCAGCAGGCGTACTAGCGGGAGTGGAGATACGCAGTATTTT. Translating it yields CASRRTSGSGDTQYF.

The CDR3 is CASSLGGPGKAFF. The CDR3 nucleotides are TGTGCCAGCAGCTTAGGGGGGCCAGGGAAAGCTTTCTTT. The gene calls are TRBV7-9 and TRBJ1-1; D is perhaps TRBD1 (6 bases). The ends were cut back, 1 base at V and 9 bases at J, with 12 bases in the middle. Germline-derived CDR1 and CDR2 are SEHNR and FQNEAQ (reference sequence). The CDR3 runs 13 residues.

V usage is TRBV9 and J usage is TRBJ2-2; no clear D. This CDR3 has 15 residues. Trimming took 1 base from V and 1 from J, leaving 8 bases between them. Germline CDR1 and CDR2: SGDLS and YYNGEE. The CDR3 spells CASSVRSGNTGELFF. CDR3 DNA: TGTGCCAGCAGCGTAAGATCAGGGAACACCGGGGAGCTGTTTTTT.

The chain uses TRBV28 and TRBJ2-7; the D gene is possibly TRBD2 (5 bases). V was cut by 8 bases and J by 0 bases, with 17 bases left in between. This CDR3 spans 15 amino acids. Germline lookup yields CDR1 MDHEN and CDR2 SYDVKM. The CDR3 nucleotides read TGTGCCAGCCGTACGAGGGCGGATAACTCCTACGAGCAGTACTTC. This sequence encodes CASRTRADNSYEQYF.

The chain is built from TRBV6-5 and TRBJ2-7, with D tentatively TRBD1 (5 bases). The CDR3 is made up of 15 amino acids. Germline V gives CDR1 MNHEY, CDR2 SVGAGI. V gave up 5 bases and J gave up 3 bases, with 17 bases separating them. In nucleotides, the CDR3 is TGTGCCAGCAGTCCACTCATCGGACAAGTCTACGAGCAGTACTTC. The encoded protein is CASSPLIGQVYEQYF.

CDR3 loop: CASSQDTGTSGKVSGANVLTF. The CDR3 bases are TGCGCCAGCAGCCAAGATACCGGGACTAGCGGGAAAGTCTCTGGGGCCAACGTCCTGACTTTC. The rearrangement joins TRBV4-1 to TRBJ2-6; 13 nucleotides match TRBD2. The CDR3 has 21 amino acids. With V trimmed by 0 bases and J by 0 bases, 8 bases remained unmatched. The germline V gene encodes CDR1 MGHRA and CDR2 YSYEKL.

This clone was observed once. The chain is built from TRBV10-2 and TRBJ2-2, with 7 bases identical to TRBD2. CDR1 WSHSY and CDR2 SAAADI come from the germline V gene. V shed 7 bases, J shed 1 base, and the junction held 6 bases outside the gene matches. CDR3 size: 15 residues. The CDR3 spells CASKFGLENTGELFF. The CDR3 bases are TGCGCCAGCAAGTTTGGACTAGAGAACACCGGGGAGCTGTTTTTT.

The rearrangement uses TRBV29-1 and TRBJ1-1; possible D gene TRBD1, 5 bases. CDR3 length: 10 residues. The V and J ends lost 6 bases and 7 bases respectively, with 9 bases between them. Looked up from germline, CDR1 is SQVTM and CDR2 is ANQGSEA. The CDR3 region is CSVGGYEAFF. CDR3 DNA: TGCAGCGTCGGGGGTTATGAAGCTTTCTTT.

V gene TRBV9 combines with J gene TRBJ2-1, with TRBD2 matching 12 bases. Germline loops: CDR1 SGDLS, CDR2 YYNGEE. This CDR3 has 16 residues. The junction had 11 bases not matched to a gene; V was cut back by 4 bases and J by 9 bases. DNA of the CDR3: TGTGCCAGCAGCCTCCTGACTAGCGGGAGCTCTGGTGAGCAGTTCTTC. Translated: CASSLLTSGSSGEQFF.

The chain couples TRBV16 to TRBJ2-1; D is unresolved. The V gene lost 5 bases and the J gene lost 8 bases, with 7 bases spanning the gap. CDR3 length: 11 amino acids. Germline CDR1 and CDR2: KGHSY and FQNENV. In nucleotides, the CDR3 is TGTGCCAGCAGCAACCGGGATGAGCAGTTCTTC. It is translated as CASSNRDEQFF.

This sequence joins TRBV7-3 and TRBJ2-1, with TRBD2 matching over 8 bases. The CDR3 length is 12 residues. The germline CDR1 and CDR2 sequences are SGHTA and FQGTGA. The V and J ends lost 5 bases and 9 bases, in that order; junction bases with no gene match: 3. The CDR3 nucleotides are TGTGCCAGCAGCCCGGGGGGGTTTGAGCAGTTCTTC. Amino acid sequence: CASSPGGFEQFF.

The chain links TRBV5-1 to TRBJ2-3, with a weak D call TRBD1 (5 bases). Deletions cut 1 base from V and 1 base from J, with 19 bases between. CDR3 size: 18 residues. Germline values: CDR1 SGHRS, CDR2 YFSETQ. This chain's CDR3 is CASSLSFDPLGRTDTQYF. Here the CDR3 DNA reads TGCGCCAGCAGCTTGAGTTTTGACCCCCTGGGGCGCACAGATACGCAGTATTTT.

The chain joins TRBV5-1 to TRBJ1-2; D call uncertain. Trimming left V 5 bases short and J 0 bases short, with 11 bases between. Germline CDR1 reads SGHRS; CDR2 reads YFSETQ. The CDR3 is 14 amino acids. The CDR3, as DNA: TGCGCCAGCAGTTTAACAGCCACTAACTATGGCTACACCTTC. Its protein product is CASSLTATNYGYTF.